This T cell receptor beta chain derives from a study of blood T cells in healthy people across ages. Study results and caveats: Those diversity estimates obtained from one million T cells were thought to be underestimates.

A remark on this clonotype: The target antigen is unknown.

A second PCR of about 6 to 12 cycles used a sample-barcoded 5' primer and a J-beta primer mix. TCRdb re-analysed the 5' RACE reads in MiXCR, keeping a single row per CDR3 protein. The repertoire holds 1.5 million to 2 million distinct CDR3 sequences, 28% seen once, with 7% to 9% in the top ten. This CDR3 is 12 amino acids long. Germline V gene sequence: CDR1 MNHEY, CDR2 SVGEGT. V shed 5 bases and J shed 9 bases, with 8 bases lying between them. The TCR was taken from a woman aged 25 to 39 in good health. Source material: blood. The chain joins TRBV6-2 or TRBV6-3 to TRBJ1-6; D is uncertain. The CDR3 loop is CASSETTSPLHF. The DNA for the CDR3 is TGTGCCAGCAGTGAGACGACTTCACCCCTCCACTTT.